This T cell receptor (beta chain) emerged from a study of molecular identifiers for immune sequencing clone quantification. Study findings and constraints: It was shown that clones above 20 RNA copies held over 99% of effector molecules, but under 1% in naive cells. Amid more than 800,000 naive cells, spiked Jurkat TCR RNA from one cell was reportedly still detectable.

Many counts were recorded for this clonotype. Its antigen is unidentified. TCRdb analysed the PCR reads with MiXCR anew, one entry per CDR3 protein. The data contain more than 550,000 distinct CDR3 sequences, about 25% of them seen just once; the ten biggest clones take up about 0.73%. Specimen: naive CD8+ T cells from blood, with Jurkat cell RNA spiked in. Subset given: FACS-sorted CD8+CD4-CCR7+CD45RA+ naive T cells. The origin of this receptor is a human donor in good health. Some libraries in this study had Jurkat cell RNA spiked in.

CDR3 amino acids: CASSPGWDEQYF. The CDR3 nucleotides are TGTGCCAGCAGTCCCGGATGGGACGAGCAGTACTTC. The chain recombines TRBV12-3 or TRBV12-4 with TRBJ2-7, with D uncertain. The CDR3 totals 12 residues. V was pared by 5 bases and J by 5 bases, with 10 bases between.